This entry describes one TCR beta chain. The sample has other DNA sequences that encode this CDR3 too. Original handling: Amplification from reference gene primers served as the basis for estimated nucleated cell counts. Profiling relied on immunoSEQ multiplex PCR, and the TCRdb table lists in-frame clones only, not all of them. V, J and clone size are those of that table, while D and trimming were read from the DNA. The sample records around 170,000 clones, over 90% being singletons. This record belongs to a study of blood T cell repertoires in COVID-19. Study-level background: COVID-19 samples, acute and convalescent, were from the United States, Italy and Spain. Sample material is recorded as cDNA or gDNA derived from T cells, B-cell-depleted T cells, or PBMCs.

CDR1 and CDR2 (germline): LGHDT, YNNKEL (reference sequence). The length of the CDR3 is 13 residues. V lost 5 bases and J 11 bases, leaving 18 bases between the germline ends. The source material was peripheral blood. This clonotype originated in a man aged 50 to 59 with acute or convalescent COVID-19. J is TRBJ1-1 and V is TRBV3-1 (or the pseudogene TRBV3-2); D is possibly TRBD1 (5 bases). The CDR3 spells CASSLDQGSVAFF. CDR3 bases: TGTGCCAGCAGCTTAGACCAGGGCTCGGTTGCTTTCTTT.